This T cell receptor (beta chain) was documented in a study of spatial heterogeneity in lung cancer (dated by TCRdb to the late 2010s). About the full investigation: Beta-chain transcripts were consistently detected in greater numbers than alpha-chain transcripts, which likely reflected higher beta-chain transcript abundance. In the raw uncorrected reads, each unique combination of TCR and UMI appeared more than ten times on average. In non-small cell lung cancer, the study made a quantitative comparison of TCR alpha and beta repertoires among multiple tumor regions, matched nontumor lung and blood. TCR repertoire features were related to nonsynonymous mutation counts determined by whole-exome sequencing of tumor tissue. At surgery, both alpha and beta chains were TCR-sequenced in more than 200 tumor regions, roughly 64 matched nontumor lung samples and a few dozen PBMC samples.

The library was prepared using 5' RACE. Sequencing used a NextSeq 500. The TCR library protocol attached a unique molecular identifier to each TCR cDNA molecule to allow correction of PCR and sequencing errors. For the original study's pipeline: Decombinator tools were used for TCR identification, UMI-based error correction and CDR3 extraction. Expanded TCRs were defined as those above a frequency of 2 per 1,000, corresponding to the top 1% of the tumor frequency distribution. Each repertoire was subsampled 100 times to 5,000 TCRs, after which Renyi diversity was computed with the R vegan package. CDR3 similarity networks were built from amino acid triplet string-kernel similarity, connecting CDR3s with pairwise similarity above 0.82. Using fastp trimming at Q25 and MiXCR clonotype assembly, TCRdb reanalyzed the public sequencing data and kept in-frame beta chains. Identical CDR3 protein sequences are pooled into one entry, listed with their most common genes and DNA. Clone size and V and J calls follow TCRdb, not the original study. Recorded for this sample are about 85,000 distinct CDR3 sequences; 15% to 25% of them occurred a single time. Of the sample, about 6.8% falls within the top ten clones.

This clonotype came up many times. The specificity of this receptor is unknown. No much larger clone is present one base from it, and per-base qualities are unavailable. Interpreted using the paper, the time point label stands for: sample taken at primary tumor resection. Whole RNA extracted from tumor and nontumor lung tissue, or from cryopreserved PBMC samples, was used for TCR sequencing without cell sorting. Samples were obtained from approximately 70 patients with early-stage, untreated non-small cell lung cancer from the lung TRACERx cohort. Only patients with enough RNA available from two or more tumor regions were chosen for TCR sequencing. The paper's findings and limits, for the study overall: Additional single-cell paired TCR alpha and beta sequencing was considered necessary to confirm, at a functional level, the hypothesis that regional TCRs recognize regional mutations. Ubiquitous expanded tumor TCRs were found in blood more often at tumor resection than at routine follow-up.

Reading from cysteine to phenylalanine, the CDR3 counts 14 amino acids. The sequence is cut down to CDR3 DNA, 42 bases in frame from base 1. Trimming at the junction amounts to 5 bases on V and 2 bases on J, and the germline ends lie 12 bases apart. The germline V gene gives CDR1 as SGHRS and CDR2 as YFSETQ. The source material was PBMCs, sampled at surgery. This chain is built from TRBV5-1 and TRBJ2-3, with an unclear D gene assignment. The TCR was taken from a male donor with early-stage non-small cell lung cancer. The DNA sequence is given as TGCGCCAGCAGTTCAGGTGACTTCACAGATACGCAGTATTTT. It specifies CASSSGDFTDTQYF.